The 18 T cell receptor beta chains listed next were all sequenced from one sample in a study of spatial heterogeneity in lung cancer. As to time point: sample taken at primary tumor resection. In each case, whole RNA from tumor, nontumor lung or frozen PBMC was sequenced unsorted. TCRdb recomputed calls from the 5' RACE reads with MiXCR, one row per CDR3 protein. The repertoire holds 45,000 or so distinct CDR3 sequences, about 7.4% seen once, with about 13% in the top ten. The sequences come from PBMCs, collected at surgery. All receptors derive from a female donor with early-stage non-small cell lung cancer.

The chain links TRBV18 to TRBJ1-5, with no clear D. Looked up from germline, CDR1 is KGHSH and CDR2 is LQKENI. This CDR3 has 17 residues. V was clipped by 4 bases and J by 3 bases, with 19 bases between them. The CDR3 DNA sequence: TGTGCCAGCTCACGCGAAACCTTGACCGGGAACAATCAGCCCCAGCATTTT. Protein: CASSRETLTGNNQPQHF.

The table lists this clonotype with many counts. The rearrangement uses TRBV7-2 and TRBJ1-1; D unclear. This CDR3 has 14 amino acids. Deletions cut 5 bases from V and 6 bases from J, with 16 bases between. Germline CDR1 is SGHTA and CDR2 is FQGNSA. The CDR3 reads CASSPTLPSAEAFF. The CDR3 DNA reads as TGTGCCAGCAGCCCTACCCTACCAAGCGCTGAAGCTTTCTTT.

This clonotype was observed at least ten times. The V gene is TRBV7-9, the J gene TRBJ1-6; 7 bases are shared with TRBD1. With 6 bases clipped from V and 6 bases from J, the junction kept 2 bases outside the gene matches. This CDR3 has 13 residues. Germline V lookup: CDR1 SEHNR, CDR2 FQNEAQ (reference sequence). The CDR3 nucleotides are TGTGCCAGCAGGAGGGACAGTAATTCACCCCTCCACTTT. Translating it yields CASRRDSNSPLHF.

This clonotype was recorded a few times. CDR3 residues: CASSPLTGATEAFF. For the CDR3, the DNA is TGCGCCAGCAGCCCGCTGACAGGGGCCACTGAAGCTTTCTTT. The genes are TRBV4-1 and TRBJ1-1, with 8 bases lining up with TRBD1. The CDR3 contains 14 residues. The V segment lost 4 bases and the J segment 4 bases; nucleotides outside the gene matches: 5. Germline V gives CDR1 MGHRA, CDR2 YSYEKL.

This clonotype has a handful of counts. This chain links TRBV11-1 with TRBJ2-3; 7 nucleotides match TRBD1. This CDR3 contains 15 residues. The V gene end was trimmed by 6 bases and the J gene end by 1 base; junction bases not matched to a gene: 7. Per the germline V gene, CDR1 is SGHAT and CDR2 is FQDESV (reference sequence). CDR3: CASSPPDRGTDTQYF. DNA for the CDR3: TGTGCCAGCAGTCCTCCAGACAGGGGCACAGATACGCAGTATTTT.

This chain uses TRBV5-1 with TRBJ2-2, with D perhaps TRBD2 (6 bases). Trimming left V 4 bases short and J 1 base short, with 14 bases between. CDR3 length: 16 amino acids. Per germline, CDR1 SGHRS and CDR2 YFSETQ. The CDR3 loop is CASSPGLGLNTGELFF. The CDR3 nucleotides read TGCGCCAGCAGCCCCGGATTGGGACTGAACACCGGGGAGCTGTTTTTT.

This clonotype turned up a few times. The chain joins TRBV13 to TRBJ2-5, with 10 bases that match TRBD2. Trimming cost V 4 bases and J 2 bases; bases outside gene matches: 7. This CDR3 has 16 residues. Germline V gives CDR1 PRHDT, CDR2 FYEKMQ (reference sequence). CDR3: CASSSPLAGVQETQYF. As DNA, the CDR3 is TGTGCCAGCAGCTCTCCCCTAGCGGGGGTACAAGAGACCCAGTACTTC.

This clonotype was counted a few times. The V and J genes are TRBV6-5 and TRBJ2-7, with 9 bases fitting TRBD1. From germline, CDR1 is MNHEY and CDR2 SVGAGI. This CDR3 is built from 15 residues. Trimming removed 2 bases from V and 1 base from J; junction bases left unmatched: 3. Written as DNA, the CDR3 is TGTGCCAGCAGTTACGGGACAGGGATGTCCTACGAGCAGTACTTC. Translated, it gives CASSYGTGMSYEQYF.

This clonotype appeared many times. Written as DNA, the CDR3 is TGTGCCAGCCTGACGGGCAATTCACCCCTCCACTTT. Protein product: CASLTGNSPLHF. The rearrangement uses TRBV27 and TRBJ1-6, with D unclear. This CDR3 is 12 amino acids long. From germline, CDR1 is MNHEY and CDR2 SMNVEV (reference sequence). The V gene lost 8 bases and the J gene lost 7 bases, with 9 bases spanning the gap.

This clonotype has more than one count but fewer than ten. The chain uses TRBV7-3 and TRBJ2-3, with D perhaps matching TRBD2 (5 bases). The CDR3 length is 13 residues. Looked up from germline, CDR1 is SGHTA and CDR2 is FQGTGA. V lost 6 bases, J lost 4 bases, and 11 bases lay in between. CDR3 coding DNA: TGTGCCAGCAGTCCACTAGGCCCAGATACGCAGTATTTT. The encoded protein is CASSPLGPDTQYF.

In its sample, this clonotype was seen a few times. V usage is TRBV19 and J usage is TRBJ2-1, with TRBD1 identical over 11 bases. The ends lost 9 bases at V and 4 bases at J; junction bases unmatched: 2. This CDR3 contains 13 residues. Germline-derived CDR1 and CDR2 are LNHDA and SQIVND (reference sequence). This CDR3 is CASGTGGYNEQFF. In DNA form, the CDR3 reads TGTGCCAGCGGGACAGGGGGGTACAATGAGCAGTTCTTC.

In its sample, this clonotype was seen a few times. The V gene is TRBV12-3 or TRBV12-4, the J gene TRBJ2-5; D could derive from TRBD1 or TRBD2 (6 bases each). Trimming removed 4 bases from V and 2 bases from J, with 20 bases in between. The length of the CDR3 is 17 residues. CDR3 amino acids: CASSSVRGLMGQETQYF. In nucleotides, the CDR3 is TGTGCCAGCAGTTCTGTTCGGGGGCTAATGGGTCAAGAGACCCAGTACTTC.

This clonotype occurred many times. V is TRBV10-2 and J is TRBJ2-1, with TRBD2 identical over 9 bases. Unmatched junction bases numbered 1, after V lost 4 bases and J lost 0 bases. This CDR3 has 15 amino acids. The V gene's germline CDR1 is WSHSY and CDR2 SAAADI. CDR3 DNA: TGCGCCAGCAGTGCGGGACTAGCCTCCTACAATGAGCAGTTCTTC. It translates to CASSAGLASYNEQFF.

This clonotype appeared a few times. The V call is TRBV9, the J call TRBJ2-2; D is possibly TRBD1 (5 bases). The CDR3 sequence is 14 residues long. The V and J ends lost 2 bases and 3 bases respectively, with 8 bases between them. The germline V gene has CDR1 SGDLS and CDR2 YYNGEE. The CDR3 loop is CASSVGQDTGELFF. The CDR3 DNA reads TGTGCCAGCAGCGTCGGACAAGACACCGGGGAGCTGTTTTTT. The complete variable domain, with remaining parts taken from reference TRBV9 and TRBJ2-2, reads DSGVTQTPKHLITATGQRVTLRCSPRSGDLSVYWYQQSLDQGLQFLIQYYNGEERAKGNILERFSAQQFPDLHSELNLSSLELGDSALYFCASSVGQDTGELFFGEGSRLTVL.

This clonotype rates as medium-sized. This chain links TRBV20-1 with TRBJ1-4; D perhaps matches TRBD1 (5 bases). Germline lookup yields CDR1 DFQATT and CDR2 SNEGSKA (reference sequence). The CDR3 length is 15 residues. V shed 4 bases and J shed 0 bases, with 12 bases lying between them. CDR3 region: CSATTDSATNEKLFF. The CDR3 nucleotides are TGCAGTGCTACCACAGACAGCGCAACTAATGAAAAACTGTTTTTT.

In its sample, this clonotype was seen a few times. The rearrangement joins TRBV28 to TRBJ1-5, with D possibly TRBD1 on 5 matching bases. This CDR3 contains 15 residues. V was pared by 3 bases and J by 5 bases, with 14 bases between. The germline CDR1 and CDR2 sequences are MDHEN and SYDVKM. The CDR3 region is CASSFTQGFDQPQHF. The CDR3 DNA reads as TGTGCCAGCAGTTTTACCCAGGGTTTTGATCAGCCCCAGCATTTT.

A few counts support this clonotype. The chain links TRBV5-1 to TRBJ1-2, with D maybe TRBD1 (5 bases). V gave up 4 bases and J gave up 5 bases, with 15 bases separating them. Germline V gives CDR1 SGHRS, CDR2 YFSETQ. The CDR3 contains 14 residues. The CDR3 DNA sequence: TGCGCCAGCAGCCCCGGGGGGGACCAGTATGGCTACACCTTC. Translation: CASSPGGDQYGYTF.

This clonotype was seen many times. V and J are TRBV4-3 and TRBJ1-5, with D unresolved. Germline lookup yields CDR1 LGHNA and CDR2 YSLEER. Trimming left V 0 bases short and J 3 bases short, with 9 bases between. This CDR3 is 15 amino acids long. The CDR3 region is CASSQDVVNNQPQHF. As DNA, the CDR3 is TGCGCCAGCAGCCAAGACGTCGTGAACAATCAGCCCCAGCATTTT.